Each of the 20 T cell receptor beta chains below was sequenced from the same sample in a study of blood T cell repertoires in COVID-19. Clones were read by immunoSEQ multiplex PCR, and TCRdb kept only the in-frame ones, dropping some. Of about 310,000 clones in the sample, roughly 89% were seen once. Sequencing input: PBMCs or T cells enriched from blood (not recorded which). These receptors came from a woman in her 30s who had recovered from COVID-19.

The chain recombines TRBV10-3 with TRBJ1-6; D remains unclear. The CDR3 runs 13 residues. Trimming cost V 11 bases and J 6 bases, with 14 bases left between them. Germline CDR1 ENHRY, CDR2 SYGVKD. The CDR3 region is CAACPAPNSPLHF. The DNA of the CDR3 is TGTGCCGCCTGCCCCGCGCCTAATTCACCCCTCCACTTT.

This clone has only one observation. The CDR3 here is CASSLGGNAEAFF. The CDR3 nucleotides are TGTGCCAGCAGCTTAGGCGGTAACGCTGAAGCTTTCTTT. The chain joins TRBV11-2 to TRBJ1-1; D remains ambiguous. V lost 1 base, J lost 6 bases, and 9 bases lay in between. The germline CDR1 and CDR2 sequences are SGHAT and FQNNGV. The CDR3 is made up of 13 amino acids.

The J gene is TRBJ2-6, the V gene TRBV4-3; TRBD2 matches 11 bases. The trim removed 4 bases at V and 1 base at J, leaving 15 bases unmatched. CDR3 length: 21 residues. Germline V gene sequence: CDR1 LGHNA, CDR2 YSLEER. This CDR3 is CASSPRLAGGGWTSGANVLTF. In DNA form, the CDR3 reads TGCGCCAGCAGCCCGAGGCTAGCGGGAGGTGGGTGGACGTCTGGGGCCAACGTCCTGACTTTC.

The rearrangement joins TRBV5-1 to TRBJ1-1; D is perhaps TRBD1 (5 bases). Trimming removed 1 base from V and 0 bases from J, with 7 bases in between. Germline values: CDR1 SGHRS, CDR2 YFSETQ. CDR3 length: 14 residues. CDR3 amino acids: CASSLWGVNTEAFF. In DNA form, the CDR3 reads TGCGCCAGCAGCTTGTGGGGCGTGAACACTGAAGCTTTCTTT.

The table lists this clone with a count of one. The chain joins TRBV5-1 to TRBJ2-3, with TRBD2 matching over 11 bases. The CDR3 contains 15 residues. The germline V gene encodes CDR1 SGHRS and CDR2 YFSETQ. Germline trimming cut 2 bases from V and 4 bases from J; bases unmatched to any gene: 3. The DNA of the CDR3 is TGCGCCAGCAGCTTACTAGCGGGAGTTGCAGATACGCAGTATTTT. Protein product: CASSLLAGVADTQYF.

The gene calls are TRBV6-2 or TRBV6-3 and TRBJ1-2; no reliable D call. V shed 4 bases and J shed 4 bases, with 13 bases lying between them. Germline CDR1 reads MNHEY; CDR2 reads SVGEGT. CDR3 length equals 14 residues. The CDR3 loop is CASSSSANSYGYTF. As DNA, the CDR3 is TGTGCCAGCAGTTCCAGTGCAAATTCCTATGGCTACACCTTC.

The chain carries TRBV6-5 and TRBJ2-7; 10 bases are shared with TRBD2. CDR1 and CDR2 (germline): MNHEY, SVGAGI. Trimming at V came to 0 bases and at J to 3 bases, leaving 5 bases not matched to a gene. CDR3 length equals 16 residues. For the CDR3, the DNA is TGTGCCAGCAGTTACTCTTCGGCTAGCGGGAGCTACGAGCAGTACTTC. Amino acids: CASSYSSASGSYEQYF.

This CDR3 is CASSPTSGRHNEQFF. CDR3 sequence (DNA): TGTGCCAGCTCACCAACTAGCGGGAGGCACAATGAGCAGTTCTTC. The chain recombines TRBV18 with TRBJ2-1, with 12 bases fitting TRBD2. This CDR3 has 15 residues. Per germline, CDR1 KGHSH and CDR2 LQKENI. The junction had 1 base not matched to a gene; V was cut back by 2 bases and J by 5 bases.

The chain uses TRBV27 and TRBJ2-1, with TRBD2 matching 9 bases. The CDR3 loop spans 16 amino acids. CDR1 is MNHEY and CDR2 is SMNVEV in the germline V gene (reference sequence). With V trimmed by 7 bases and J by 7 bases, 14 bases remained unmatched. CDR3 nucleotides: TGTGCCAGCATGTGGGGATCGGCGGGAGGGCCGAATGAGCAGTTCTTC. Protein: CASMWGSAGGPNEQFF.

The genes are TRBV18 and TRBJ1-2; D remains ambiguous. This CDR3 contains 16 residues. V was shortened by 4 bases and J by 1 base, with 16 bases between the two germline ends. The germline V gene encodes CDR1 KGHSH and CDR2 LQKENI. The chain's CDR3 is CASSLEPGSNNYGYTF. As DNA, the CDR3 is TGTGCCAGCTCACTCGAACCGGGAAGCAATAACTATGGCTACACCTTC.

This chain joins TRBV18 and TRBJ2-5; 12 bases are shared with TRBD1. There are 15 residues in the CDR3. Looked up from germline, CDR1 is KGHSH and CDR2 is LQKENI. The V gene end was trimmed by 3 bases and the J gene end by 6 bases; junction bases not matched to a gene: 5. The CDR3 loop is CASSPGTGGSKTQYF. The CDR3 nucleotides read TGTGCCAGCTCACCGGGGACAGGGGGCTCCAAGACCCAGTACTTC.

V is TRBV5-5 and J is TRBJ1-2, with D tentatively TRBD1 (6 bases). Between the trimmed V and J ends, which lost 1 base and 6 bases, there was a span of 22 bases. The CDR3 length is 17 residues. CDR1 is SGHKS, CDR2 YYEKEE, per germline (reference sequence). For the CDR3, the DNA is TGTGCCAGCAGCTTGCAGGGGTTGTTTTCGGGTTCGAATGGCTACACCTTC. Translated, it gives CASSLQGLFSGSNGYTF.

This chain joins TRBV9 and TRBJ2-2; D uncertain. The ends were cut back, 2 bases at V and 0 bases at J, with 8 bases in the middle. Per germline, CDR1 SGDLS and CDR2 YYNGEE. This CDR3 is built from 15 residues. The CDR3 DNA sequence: TGTGCCAGCAGCGTTCTTGCGGCGAACACCGGGGAGCTGTTTTTT. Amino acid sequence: CASSVLAANTGELFF.

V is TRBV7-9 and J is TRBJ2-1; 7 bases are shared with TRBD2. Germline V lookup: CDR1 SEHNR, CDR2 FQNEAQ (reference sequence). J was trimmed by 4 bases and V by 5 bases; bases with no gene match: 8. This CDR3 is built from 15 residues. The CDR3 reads CASSPGGGGYNEQFF. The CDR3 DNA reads TGTGCCAGCAGCCCAGGCGGGGGAGGGTACAATGAGCAGTTCTTC.

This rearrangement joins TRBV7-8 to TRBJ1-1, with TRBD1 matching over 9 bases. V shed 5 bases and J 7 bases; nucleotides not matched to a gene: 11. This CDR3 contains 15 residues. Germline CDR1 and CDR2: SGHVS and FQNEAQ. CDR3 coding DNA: TGTGCCAGCAGCCTAAGGACAGGGGCCTCAGTTGAAGCTTTCTTT. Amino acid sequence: CASSLRTGASVEAFF.

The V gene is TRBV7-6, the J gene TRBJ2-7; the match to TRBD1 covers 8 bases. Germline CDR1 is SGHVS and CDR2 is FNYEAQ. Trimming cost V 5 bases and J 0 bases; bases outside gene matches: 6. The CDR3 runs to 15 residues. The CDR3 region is CASSPRTGSSYEQYF. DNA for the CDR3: TGTGCCAGCAGCCCTCGGACAGGGAGCTCCTACGAGCAGTACTTC.

The chain's CDR3 is CASSGGGSNTEAFF. In DNA form, the CDR3 reads TGTGCCAGCAGCGGTGGAGGGTCGAACACTGAAGCTTTCTTT. This rearrangement joins TRBV21-1 to TRBJ1-1. TRBV21-1 is termed a pseudogene. CDR3 length equals 14 residues.

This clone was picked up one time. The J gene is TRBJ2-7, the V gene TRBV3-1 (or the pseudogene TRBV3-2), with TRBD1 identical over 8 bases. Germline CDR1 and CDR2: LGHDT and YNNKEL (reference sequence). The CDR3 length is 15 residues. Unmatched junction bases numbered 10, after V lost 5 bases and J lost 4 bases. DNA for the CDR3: TGTGCCAGCAGCGGGCCCGTCAGGGGGCCGTACGAGCAGTACTTC. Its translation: CASSGPVRGPYEQYF.

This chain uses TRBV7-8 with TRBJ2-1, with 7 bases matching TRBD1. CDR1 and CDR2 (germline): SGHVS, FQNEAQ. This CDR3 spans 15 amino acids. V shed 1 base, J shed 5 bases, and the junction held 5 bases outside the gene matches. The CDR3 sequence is CASSLEGAHHNEQFF. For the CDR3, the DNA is TGTGCCAGCAGCTTAGAGGGGGCCCACCACAATGAGCAGTTCTTC.

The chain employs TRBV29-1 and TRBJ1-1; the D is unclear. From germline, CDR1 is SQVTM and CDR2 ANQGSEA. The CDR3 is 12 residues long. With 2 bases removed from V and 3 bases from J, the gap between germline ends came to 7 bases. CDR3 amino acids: CSVESVDTEAFF. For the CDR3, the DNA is TGCAGCGTTGAATCGGTGGACACTGAAGCTTTCTTT.